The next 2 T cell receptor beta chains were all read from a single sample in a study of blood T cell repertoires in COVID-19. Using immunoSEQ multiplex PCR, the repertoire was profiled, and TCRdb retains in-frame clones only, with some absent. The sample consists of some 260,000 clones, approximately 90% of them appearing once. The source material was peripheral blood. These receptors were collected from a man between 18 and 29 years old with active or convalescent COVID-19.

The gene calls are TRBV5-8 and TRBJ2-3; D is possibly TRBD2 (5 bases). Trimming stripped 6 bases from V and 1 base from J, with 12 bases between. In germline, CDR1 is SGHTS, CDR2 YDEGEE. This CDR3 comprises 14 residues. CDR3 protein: CASNPGGGTDTQYF. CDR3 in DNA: TGTGCCAGCAACCCCGGAGGAGGCACAGATACGCAGTATTTT. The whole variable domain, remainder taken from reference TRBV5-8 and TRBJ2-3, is EAGVTQSPTHLIKTRGQQATLRCSPISGHTSVYWYQQALGLGLQFLLWYDEGEERNRGNFPPRFSGRQFPNYSSELNVNALELEDSALYLCASNPGGGTDTQYFGPGTRLTVL.

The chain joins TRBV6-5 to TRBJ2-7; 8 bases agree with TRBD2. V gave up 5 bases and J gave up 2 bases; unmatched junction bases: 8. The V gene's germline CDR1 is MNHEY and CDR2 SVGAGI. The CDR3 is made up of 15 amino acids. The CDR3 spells CASSLNPGLAYEQYF. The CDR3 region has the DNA TGTGCCAGCAGTCTGAACCCGGGACTAGCCTACGAGCAGTACTTC.